This entry lists 18 T cell receptor beta chains sequenced from one sample in a study of T cells in localized non-small cell lung cancer. Clones were read by immunoSEQ multiplex PCR, and TCRdb kept only the in-frame ones, dropping some. The sample gives about 17,000 clones, 80% to 90% of which show up once; roughly 34% is in the top ten. This specimen was peripheral blood, taken before any cancer treatment. The receptor source for this set is a male donor older than 55 with stage III lung adenocarcinoma.

This rearrangement joins TRBV4-2 to TRBJ1-1; 7 bases align to TRBD1. The CDR3 is made up of 16 amino acids. Germline assignment: CDR1 LGHNA and CDR2 YNFKEQ. Trimming at V came to 0 bases and at J to 4 bases, leaving 8 bases not matched to a gene. The CDR3 DNA reads TGTGCCAGCAGCCAAGATACGGACAGGTGGAGCACTGAAGCTTTCTTT. It codes for CASSQDTDRWSTEAFF.

The chain is built from TRBV2 and TRBJ1-6; maybe TRBD1 (6 bases). The CDR3 has 16 amino acids. Deletions cut 4 bases from V and 7 bases from J, with 17 bases between. Germline CDR1 and CDR2: SNHLY and FYNNEI. CDR3 sequence (DNA): TGTGCCAGCAGTGTCTCTGGTCCGGGACAAAATTCACCCCTCCACTTT. Translating it yields CASSVSGPGQNSPLHF. The full variable domain, rest sourced from reference TRBV2 and TRBJ1-6, is EPEVTQTPSHQVTQMGQEVILRCVPISNHLYFYWYRQILGQKVEFLVSFYNNEISEKSEIFDDQFSVERPDGSNFTLKIRSTKLEDSAMYFCASSVSGPGQNSPLHFGNGTRLTVT.

This rearrangement joins TRBV7-3 to TRBJ2-2; D remains unclear. Per germline, CDR1 SGHTA and CDR2 FQGTGA. V was clipped by 2 bases and J by 5 bases, with 9 bases between them. The CDR3 runs 14 residues. The CDR3 here is CASSLGVGTGELFF. In DNA form, the CDR3 reads TGTGCCAGCAGCTTAGGGGTTGGGACCGGGGAGCTGTTTTTT.

V and J are TRBV6-6 and TRBJ1-4; TRBD1 might be the D (6 bases). Trimming pared 2 bases from V and 5 bases from J, leaving 12 bases between. Germline CDR1 reads MNHNY; CDR2 reads SVGAGI (reference sequence). This CDR3 is built from 15 residues. The CDR3 loop reads CASSYEGDGNEKLFF. CDR3 in DNA: TGTGCCAGCAGTTACGAGGGGGATGGGAATGAAAAACTGTTTTTT.

V gene TRBV7-9 combines with J gene TRBJ1-2; the match to TRBD1 covers 9 bases. Germline CDR1 is SEHNR and CDR2 is FQNEAQ (reference sequence). This CDR3 is built from 17 residues. V lost 5 bases and J lost 2; bases outside the gene matches: 12. As DNA, the CDR3 is TGTGCCAGCAGCCGACCGGGACAGGGAATTCCGAACTATGGCTACACCTTC. Its translation is CASSRPGQGIPNYGYTF.

The J gene is TRBJ1-1, the V gene TRBV29-1; D is perhaps TRBD1 (5 bases). There are 13 residues in the CDR3. The ends were cut back, 2 bases at V and 3 bases at J, with 10 bases in the middle. Germline assignment: CDR1 SQVTM and CDR2 ANQGSEA. CDR3 in DNA: TGCAGCGTTGAAAGAGGGGTGGACACTGAAGCTTTCTTT. It encodes CSVERGVDTEAFF.

This rearrangement joins TRBV28 to TRBJ2-3; 9 nucleotides line up with TRBD2. The germline gives CDR1 MDHEN, CDR2 SYDVKM. The V and J ends lost 6 bases and 0 bases, in that order; junction bases with no gene match: 7. This CDR3 contains 16 residues. The CDR3 region has the DNA TGTGCCAGCAGCGCAATGCGGGGGGGGAGCACAGATACGCAGTATTTT. As protein: CASSAMRGGSTDTQYF.

This chain connects TRBV2 to TRBJ1-1; TRBD1 might be the D (6 bases). Germline values: CDR1 SNHLY, CDR2 FYNNEI. V lost 4 bases, J lost 8 bases, and 20 bases lay in between. The CDR3 sequence is 15 residues long. The CDR3 here is CASSGPFAGQSEAFF. DNA for the CDR3: TGTGCCAGCAGTGGCCCTTTTGCTGGACAGTCCGAAGCTTTCTTT.

The CDR3 spells CASSLMGLGEETQYF. CDR3 nucleotide sequence: TGTGCCAGCAGCTTAATGGGACTAGGAGAAGAGACCCAGTACTTC. This chain connects TRBV7-3 to TRBJ2-5, with 8 bases that match TRBD2. CDR1 and CDR2 from the germline V gene are SGHTA and FQGTGA. This CDR3 contains 15 residues. Trimming took 1 base from V and 3 from J; bases not matched to a gene: 4.

This clone was seen just once. The CDR3 loop is CASSPPGPAGETQYF. In DNA, the CDR3 is TGTGCCAGCAGCCCCCCGGGCCCGGCCGGCGAGACCCAGTACTTC. The V and J genes are TRBV7-6 and TRBJ2-5; no firm D call. Germline lookup yields CDR1 SGHVS and CDR2 FNYEAQ. Deletions cut 5 bases from V and 5 bases from J, with 18 bases between. The CDR3 runs to 15 residues.

This chain links TRBV6-1 with TRBJ1-5; no definite D call. V lost 5 bases and J lost 2, with 10 bases in between. Germline loops: CDR1 MNHNS, CDR2 SASEGT. This CDR3 has 14 amino acids. CDR3 sequence reads: CASSPAGGNQPQHF. In DNA, the CDR3 is TGTGCCAGCAGTCCGGCAGGAGGCAATCAGCCCCAGCATTTT.

The chain is built from TRBV19 and TRBJ2-7; 11 positions match TRBD1. CDR1 is LNHDA, CDR2 SQIVND, per germline (reference sequence). Trimming removed 4 bases from V and 7 bases from J; junction bases left unmatched: 9. This CDR3 has 15 residues. The CDR3 DNA reads as TGTGCCAGTAGTACCCCTGGACAGGGGGCAAGTGAGCAGTACTTC. Amino acid sequence: CASSTPGQGASEQYF.

The V and J genes are TRBV5-5 and TRBJ1-3, with D uncertain. V lost 4 bases and J lost 0, with 14 bases in between. The CDR3 totals 16 residues. The germline V gene encodes CDR1 SGHKS and CDR2 YYEKEE (reference sequence). CDR3 in amino acids: CASSTGKSFSGNTIYF. The CDR3 DNA reads TGTGCCAGCAGCACCGGGAAATCTTTCTCTGGAAACACCATATATTTT.

The J gene is TRBJ1-1, the V gene TRBV2, with D possibly matching TRBD1 (6 bases). Germline V gives CDR1 SNHLY, CDR2 FYNNEI. The CDR3 is 13 residues long. The V end was cut by 5 bases, the J end by 2 bases, with 9 bases between. CDR3 sequence reads: CASSQGRNTEAFF. The CDR3 DNA follows: TGTGCCAGCAGTCAGGGGCGAAACACTGAAGCTTTCTTT. The full variable domain, rest sourced from reference TRBV2 and TRBJ1-1, is EPEVTQTPSHQVTQMGQEVILRCVPISNHLYFYWYRQILGQKVEFLVSFYNNEISEKSEIFDDQFSVERPDGSNFTLKIRSTKLEDSAMYFCASSQGRNTEAFFGQGTRLTVV.

The J gene is TRBJ1-1, the V gene TRBV25-1, with D possibly TRBD1 on 5 matching bases. V was cut by 2 bases and J by 0 bases, with 10 bases left in between. Germline loops: CDR1 MGHDK, CDR2 SYGVNS. There are 15 residues in the CDR3. This chain's CDR3 is CASSEIDSMNTEAFF. The CDR3 nucleotides read TGTGCCAGCAGTGAAATAGACAGCATGAACACTGAAGCTTTCTTT.

The rearrangement uses TRBV11-2 and TRBJ2-6, with D possibly being TRBD1 (7 bases). The CDR3 consists of 16 residues. Between the trimmed V and J ends, which lost 2 bases and 2 bases, there was a span of 10 bases. CDR1 is SGHAT and CDR2 is FQNNGV in the germline V gene. The CDR3 loop reads CASSLFRGAGANVLTF. The CDR3 DNA sequence: TGTGCCAGCAGCTTATTCAGGGGGGCTGGGGCCAACGTCCTGACTTTC.

This clone was picked up one time. CDR3 protein: CASSLTRAGEGELFF. The CDR3 DNA reads TGCGCCAGCAGCTTGACCCGAGCGGGGGAAGGGGAGCTGTTTTTT. The chain has TRBV5-1 and TRBJ2-2; 8 bases align to TRBD2. The CDR3 loop spans 15 amino acids. Germline CDR1 and CDR2: SGHRS and YFSETQ. J lost 8 bases, V lost 1 base, and 7 bases had no gene match.

The chain combines TRBV9 with TRBJ2-5; possible D gene TRBD1, 6 bases. Per the germline V gene, CDR1 is SGDLS and CDR2 is YYNGEE. This CDR3 comprises 18 residues. V lost 6 bases and J 1 base, leaving 25 bases between the germline ends. CDR3 in amino acids: CASTKATRDTRLQETQYF. DNA of the CDR3: TGTGCCAGCACCAAGGCAACCCGGGACACCAGACTCCAAGAGACCCAGTACTTC.